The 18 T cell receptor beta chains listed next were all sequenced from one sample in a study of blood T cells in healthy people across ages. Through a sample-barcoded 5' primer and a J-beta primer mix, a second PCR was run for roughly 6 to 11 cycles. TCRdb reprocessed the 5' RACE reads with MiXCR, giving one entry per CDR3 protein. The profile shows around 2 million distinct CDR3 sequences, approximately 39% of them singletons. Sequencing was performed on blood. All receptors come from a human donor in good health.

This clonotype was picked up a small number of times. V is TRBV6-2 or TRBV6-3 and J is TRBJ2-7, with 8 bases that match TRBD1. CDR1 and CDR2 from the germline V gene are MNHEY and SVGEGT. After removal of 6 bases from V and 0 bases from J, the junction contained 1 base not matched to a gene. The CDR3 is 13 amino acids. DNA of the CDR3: TGTGCCAGCAGGGGACAGGCCTCCTACGAGCAGTACTTC. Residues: CASRGQASYEQYF.

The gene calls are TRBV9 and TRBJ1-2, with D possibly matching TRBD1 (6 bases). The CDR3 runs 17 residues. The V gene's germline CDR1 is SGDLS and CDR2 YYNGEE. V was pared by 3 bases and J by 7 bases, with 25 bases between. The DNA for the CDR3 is TGTGCCAGCAGCGAGGGAAACAGGGATCTCTGGGGCTTTGGCTACACCTTC. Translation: CASSEGNRDLWGFGYTF.

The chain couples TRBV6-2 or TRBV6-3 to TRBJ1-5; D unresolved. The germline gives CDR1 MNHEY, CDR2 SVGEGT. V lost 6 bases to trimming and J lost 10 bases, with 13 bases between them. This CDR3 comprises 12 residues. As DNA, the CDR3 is TGTGCCAGCAGCAGCGGCGGGGAACCCCAGCATTTT. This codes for CASSSGGEPQHF.

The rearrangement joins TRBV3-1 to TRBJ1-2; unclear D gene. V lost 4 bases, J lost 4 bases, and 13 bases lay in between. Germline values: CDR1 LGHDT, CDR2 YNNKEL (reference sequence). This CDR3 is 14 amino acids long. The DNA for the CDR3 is TGTGCCAGCAGCCCTCGGACTGACGGCTATGGCTACACCTTC. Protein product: CASSPRTDGYGYTF.

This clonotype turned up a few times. CDR3 sequence: CASSESRQETQYF. The CDR3 DNA reads as TGTGCCAGCAGTGAGTCGCGGCAAGAGACCCAGTACTTC. V and J are TRBV2 and TRBJ2-5; unclear D gene. Trimming shortened V by 3 bases and J by 2 bases, and 7 bases separated the two germline ends. This CDR3 comprises 13 residues. Germline V lookup: CDR1 SNHLY, CDR2 FYNNEI.

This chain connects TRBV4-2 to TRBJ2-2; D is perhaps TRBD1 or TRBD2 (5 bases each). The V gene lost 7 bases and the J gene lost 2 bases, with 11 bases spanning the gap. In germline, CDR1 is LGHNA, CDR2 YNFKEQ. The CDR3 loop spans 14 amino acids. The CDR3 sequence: CASTRDVNTGELFF. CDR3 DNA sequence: TGTGCCAGCACCCGGGACGTTAACACCGGGGAGCTGTTTTTT.

The CDR3 loop is CASSHPAEKLFF. The CDR3 bases are TGTGCCAGCAGTCACCCGGCTGAAAAACTGTTTTTT. The rearrangement links TRBV27 to TRBJ1-4; no firm D call. Per the germline V gene, CDR1 is MNHEY and CDR2 is SMNVEV (reference sequence). V lost 5 bases and J 7 bases, leaving 8 bases between the germline ends. The CDR3 loop spans 12 amino acids.

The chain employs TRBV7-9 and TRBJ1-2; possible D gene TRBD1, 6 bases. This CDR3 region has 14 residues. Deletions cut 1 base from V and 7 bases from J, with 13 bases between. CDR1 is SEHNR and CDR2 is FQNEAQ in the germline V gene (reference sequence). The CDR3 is CASSLVQGSRGYTF. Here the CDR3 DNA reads TGTGCCAGCAGCTTAGTACAGGGCAGTCGTGGCTACACCTTC.

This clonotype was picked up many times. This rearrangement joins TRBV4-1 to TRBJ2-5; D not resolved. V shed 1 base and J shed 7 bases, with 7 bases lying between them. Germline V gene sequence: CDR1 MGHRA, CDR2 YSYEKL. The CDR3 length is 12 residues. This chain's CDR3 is CASSQALGTQYF. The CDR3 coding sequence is TGCGCCAGCAGCCAAGCCCTGGGGACCCAGTACTTC.

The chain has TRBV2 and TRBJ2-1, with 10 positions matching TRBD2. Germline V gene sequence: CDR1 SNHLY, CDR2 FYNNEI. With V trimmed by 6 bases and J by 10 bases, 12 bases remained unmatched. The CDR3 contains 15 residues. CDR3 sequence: CASRVVLAGVFEQFF. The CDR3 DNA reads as TGTGCCAGCAGGGTCGTGCTAGCGGGGGTCTTCGAGCAGTTCTTC.

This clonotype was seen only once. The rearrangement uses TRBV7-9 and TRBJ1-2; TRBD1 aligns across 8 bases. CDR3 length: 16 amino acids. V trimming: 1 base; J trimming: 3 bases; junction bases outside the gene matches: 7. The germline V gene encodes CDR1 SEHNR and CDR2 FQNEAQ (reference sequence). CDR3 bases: TGTGCCAGCAGCTTAGTGGCCCCGGACAGGGACTATGGCTACACCTTC. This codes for CASSLVAPDRDYGYTF. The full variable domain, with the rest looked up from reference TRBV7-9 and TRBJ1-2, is DTGVSQNPRHKITKRGQNVTFRCDPISEHNRLYWYRQTLGQGPEFLTYFQNEAQLEKSRLLSDRFSAERPKGSFSTLEIQRTEQGDSAMYLCASSLVAPDRDYGYTFGSGTRLTVV.

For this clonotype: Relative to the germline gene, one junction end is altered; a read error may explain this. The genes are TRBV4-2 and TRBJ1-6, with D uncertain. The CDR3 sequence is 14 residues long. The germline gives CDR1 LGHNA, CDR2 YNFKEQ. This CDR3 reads CVSSQYTTNSPLHF. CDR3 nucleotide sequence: TGTGTCAGCAGCCAATATACGACGAATTCACCCCTCCACTTT.

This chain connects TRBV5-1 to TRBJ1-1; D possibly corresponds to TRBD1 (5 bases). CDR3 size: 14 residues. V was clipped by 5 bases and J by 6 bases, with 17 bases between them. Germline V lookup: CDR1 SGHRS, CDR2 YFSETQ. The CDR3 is CASRLYVEGAEAFF. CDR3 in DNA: TGCGCCAGCAGACTGTATGTCGAAGGGGCTGAAGCTTTCTTT. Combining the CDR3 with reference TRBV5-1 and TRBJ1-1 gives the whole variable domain KAGVTQTPRYLIKTRGQQVTLSCSPISGHRSVSWYQQTPGQGLQFLFEYFSETQRNKGNFPGRFSGRQFSNSRSEMNVSTLELGDSALYLCASRLYVEGAEAFFGQGTRLTVV.

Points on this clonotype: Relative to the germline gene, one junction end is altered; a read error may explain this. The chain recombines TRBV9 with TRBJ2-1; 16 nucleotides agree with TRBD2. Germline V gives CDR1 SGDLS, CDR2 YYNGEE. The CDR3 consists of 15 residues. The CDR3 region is CASSMGLAGGYERFF. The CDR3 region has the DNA TGTGCCAGCAGCATGGGACTAGCGGGGGGGTATGAGCGGTTCTTC.

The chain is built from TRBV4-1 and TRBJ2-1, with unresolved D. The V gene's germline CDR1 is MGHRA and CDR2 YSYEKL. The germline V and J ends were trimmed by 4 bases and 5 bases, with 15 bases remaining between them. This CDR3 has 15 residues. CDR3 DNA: TGCGCCAGCAGCCCACCCCGCAGTCAGGACAATGAGCAGTTCTTC. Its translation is CASSPPRSQDNEQFF.

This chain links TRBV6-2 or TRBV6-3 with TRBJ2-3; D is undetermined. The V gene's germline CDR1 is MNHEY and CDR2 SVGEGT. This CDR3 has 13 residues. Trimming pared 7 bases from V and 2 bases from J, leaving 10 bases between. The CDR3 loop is CASTADNTDTQYF. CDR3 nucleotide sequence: TGTGCCAGCACGGCGGATAACACAGATACGCAGTATTTT.

CDR3 coding DNA: TGTGCCACCAGCAGAGGGGGGGCCGGGGAGACCCAGTACTTC. This gives the protein CATSRGGAGETQYF. The chain joins TRBV15 to TRBJ2-5, with D possibly being TRBD1 or TRBD2 (6 bases each). V gave up 1 base and J gave up 5 bases, with 11 bases separating them. The germline CDR1 and CDR2 sequences are LNHNV and YYDKDF (reference sequence). CDR3 length equals 14 residues.

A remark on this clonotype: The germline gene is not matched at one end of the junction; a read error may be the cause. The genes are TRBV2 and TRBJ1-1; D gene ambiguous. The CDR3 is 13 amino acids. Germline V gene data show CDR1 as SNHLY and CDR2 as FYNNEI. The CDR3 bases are TGTGCCGGCAGTGACCCCATTAACACTGAAGCTTTCTTT. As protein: CAGSDPINTEAFF. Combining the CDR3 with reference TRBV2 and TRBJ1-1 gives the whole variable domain EPEVTQTPSHQVTQMGQEVILRCVPISNHLYFYWYRQILGQKVEFLVSFYNNEISEKSEIFDDQFSVERPDGSNFTLKIRSTKLEDSAMYFCAGSDPINTEAFFGQGTRLTVV.